Given below is one T cell receptor beta chain in context. There is no known antigen for this receptor. There are no base qualities to consult, and no much larger clone falls within one base. The immunoSEQ Assay, a bias-controlled multiplex PCR, was used to amplify TCRbeta CDR3 regions from genomic DNA. As for how the authors treated the data: Within the assay, amplification of reference gene primers was used to estimate how many nucleated cells each sample contained. To quantify the absolute abundance of each unique TCRbeta CDR3 rearrangement, sequence reads were collapsed and filtered. For each sample, productive Simpson clonality was calculated by taking the square root of Simpson's diversity index across productive rearrangements. TCRdb took over this immuneACCESS table, retaining in-frame rearrangements with V and J assigned. Such tables are incomplete; in checked studies, under half of the missing clones stem from an unresolved V gene, and the remainder is unexplained. That table furnishes V, J and clone size, whereas the DNA furnished D and trimming. Recorded for this sample are fewer than 250,000 clones; roughly nine tenths of them occurred a single time. The top ten clonotypes cover 1.1% of the sample.

This sample stems from a study of blood T cell repertoires in COVID-19 (dated by TCRdb to the early 2020s). Turning to the overall study: Collaborator samples came from the United States, Italy and Spain and covered acute and convalescent phases of COVID-19. The dataset comprised deeply sampled blood TCRbeta repertoires from subjects exposed to, actively infected with, or recovered from COVID-19. The repertoires were made available in a free public database intended to serve as a resource for research on the immune response to SARS-CoV-2. The samples were drawn from two sources: the first 160 participants of the ongoing ImmuneRACE study, and fewer than 1,500 subjects contributed by 6 global collaborators. The material from the prospective study consisted of cDNA or gDNA derived from T cells, B-cell-depleted T cells, or PBMCs. Where available, HLA class I and class II types were taken from metadata supplied by the sample provider and were not determined by assay-based typing. A de-identified subject ID, COVID-19 status, age in years and sex were almost always included in the sample metadata. Overall results and qualifications from the work: How much clinical and demographic metadata was included differed by source and by participant, and the metadata was provided uncurated.

Measured from the cysteine to the phenylalanine, the CDR3 is 15 residues long. Only the CDR3 DNA is retained, 45 bases long and in frame from the first base. Trimming leaves V shorter by 7 bases and J shorter by 6 bases, with the junction holding 5 bases beyond the gene matches. The germline V gene encodes CDR1 SNHLY and CDR2 FYNNEI. Whole blood was collected in K2EDTA tubes by collaborating institutions according to the institutions' own protocols. For TCRbeta analysis, collaborators shipped samples in one of three forms: frozen whole blood, isolated PBMCs, or DNA extracted from either of those sample types.

The source of this sequence is a man younger than 40 with acute or convalescent COVID-19. Here the chain combines TRBV2 and TRBJ1-6, and 11 junctional nucleotides match TRBD1. Sequences were obtained from peripheral blood. The DNA sequence is as follows: TGTGCCAGCAATAGGGACAGGGGGACTAATTCACCCCTCCACTTT. This yields the protein CASNRDRGTNSPLHF. With the portions outside the CDR3 filled from the reference TRBV2 and TRBJ1-6 genes, the complete variable region becomes EPEVTQTPSHQVTQMGQEVILRCVPISNHLYFYWYRQILGQKVEFLVSFYNNEISEKSEIFDDQFSVERPDGSNFTLKIRSTKLEDSAMYFCASNRDRGTNSPLHFGNGTRLTVT.